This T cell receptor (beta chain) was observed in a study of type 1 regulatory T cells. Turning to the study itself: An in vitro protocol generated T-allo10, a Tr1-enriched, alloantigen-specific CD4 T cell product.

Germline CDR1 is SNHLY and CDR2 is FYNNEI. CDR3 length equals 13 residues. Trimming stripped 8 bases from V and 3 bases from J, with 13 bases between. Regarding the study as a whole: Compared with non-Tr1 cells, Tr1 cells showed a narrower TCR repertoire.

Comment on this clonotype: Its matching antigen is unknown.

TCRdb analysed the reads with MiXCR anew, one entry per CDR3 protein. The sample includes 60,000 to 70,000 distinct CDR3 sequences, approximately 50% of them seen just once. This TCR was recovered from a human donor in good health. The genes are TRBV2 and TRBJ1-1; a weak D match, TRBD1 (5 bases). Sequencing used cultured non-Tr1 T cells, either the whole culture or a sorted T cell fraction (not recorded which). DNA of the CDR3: TGTGCCAGCGTAGGGGTTTTTCACACTGAAGCTTTCTTT. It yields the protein CASVGVFHTEAFF.